These 25 T cell receptor beta chains were sequenced from one sample in a study of CD8 T cells in Susac syndrome. The RNA input was roughly 0.45 to 1 ug, and it was reverse transcribed with random hexamers. Via MiXCR, TCRdb re-called the immunoSEQ multiplex PCR reads, giving one row per CDR3 protein. The data contain 180,000 or so distinct CDR3 sequences, 90% to 95% of them singletons. The sequenced sample consisted of CD4+ T cells from PBMCs. These receptor sequences come from a human donor with multiple sclerosis.

This chain connects TRBV9 to TRBJ2-3, with 8 bases aligning to TRBD2. The length of the CDR3 is 15 residues. CDR1 SGDLS and CDR2 YYNGEE come from the germline V gene. Trimming at V came to 3 bases and at J to 3 bases, leaving 6 bases not matched to a gene. CDR3 coding DNA: TGTGCCAGCAGCGGAGGAAGCGGGGGAACAGATACGCAGTATTTT. It specifies CASSGGSGGTDTQYF.

J is TRBJ1-6 and V is TRBV20-1; D remains ambiguous. The germline V gene has CDR1 DFQATT and CDR2 SNEGSKA (reference sequence). This CDR3 contains 10 residues. V was trimmed by 5 bases and J by 8 bases, leaving 4 bases between them. The CDR3, as DNA: TGCAGTGCTGGGGATTCACCCCTCCACTTT. Encoded protein: CSAGDSPLHF.

As to this clonotype: The junction and the germline gene differ at one end; a read error may be behind it. The gene calls are TRBV5-6 and TRBJ2-6; D remains unclear. Germline lookup yields CDR1 SGHDT and CDR2 YYEEEE. The CDR3 loop spans 14 amino acids. The CDR3 DNA reads as TGTGCCAGCAGCTTAGACTCTCGGGCCAACGTCCTGACTTTC. This translates into CASSLDSRANVLTF.

The CDR3 bases are TGCAGTGCTAGAGTAGAGAGGGGTGGGGATTCACCCCTCCACTTT. Its translation is CSARVERGGDSPLHF. The chain combines TRBV20-1 with TRBJ1-6; tentative D call: TRBD1 (5 bases). There are 15 residues in the CDR3. Trimming removed 1 base at V and 8 bases at J, with 15 bases between. CDR1 and CDR2 (germline): DFQATT, SNEGSKA (reference sequence).

This clonotype was detected only once. This chain links TRBV30 with TRBJ1-5, with D unresolved. In germline, CDR1 is GTSNPN, CDR2 SVGIG (reference sequence). The V end lost 0 bases, the J end lost 4 bases, and 10 bases lay between the germline ends. CDR3 length equals 14 residues. The CDR3 DNA sequence: TGTGCCTGGAGTGTAAATCCGGAAAATCAGCCCCAGCATTTT. Protein sequence: CAWSVNPENQPQHF.

This clonotype occurred a few times. V gene TRBV11-2 combines with J gene TRBJ2-5, with D possibly being TRBD2 (5 bases). In germline, CDR1 is SGHAT, CDR2 FQNNGV. Trimming pared 5 bases from V and 8 bases from J, leaving 12 bases between. This CDR3 is built from 12 residues. CDR3 protein: CASSPPSGTQYF. CDR3 DNA sequence: TGTGCCAGCAGCCCCCCTTCGGGAACCCAGTACTTC.

V usage is TRBV12-3 or TRBV12-4 and J usage is TRBJ1-5; D gene ambiguous. Trimming pared 6 bases from V and 6 bases from J, leaving 9 bases between. This CDR3 has 12 residues. The CDR3, as DNA: TGTGCCAGCAGCCCACTCGGTCAGCCCCAGCATTTT. Its translation is CASSPLGQPQHF.

The J gene is TRBJ2-3, the V gene TRBV30; TRBD2 is a possible D gene (5 bases). Germline V gene lookup returns CDR1 GTSNPN and CDR2 SVGIG (reference sequence). This CDR3 comprises 15 residues. Trimming removed 2 bases at V and 0 bases at J, with 12 bases between. CDR3 nucleotide sequence: TGTGCCTGGAGTTTTGGCAGGAGGAGCACAGATACGCAGTATTTT. Translation: CAWSFGRRSTDTQYF.

This chain uses TRBV9 with TRBJ2-1, with D unclear. V lost 2 bases and J lost 2, with 8 bases in between. Germline-derived CDR1 and CDR2 are SGDLS and YYNGEE. The CDR3 spans 14 residues. CDR3 DNA: TGTGCCAGCAGCGTGATTGGGGCCTACAATGAGCAGTTCTTC. Translated: CASSVIGAYNEQFF.

The V gene is TRBV4-1, the J gene TRBJ2-6; 7 nucleotides align to TRBD1. The CDR3 spans 15 residues. The trim removed 0 bases at V and 12 bases at J, leaving 8 bases unmatched. Germline lookup yields CDR1 MGHRA and CDR2 YSYEKL. The CDR3 sequence: CASSQEAGGRGVLTF. CDR3 DNA: TGCGCCAGCAGCCAAGAGGCAGGGGGTAGAGGCGTCCTGACTTTC.

The chain links TRBV7-2 to TRBJ2-7; no definite D call. The CDR3 totals 13 residues. Deletions cut 5 bases from V and 5 bases from J, with 13 bases between. The germline V gene encodes CDR1 SGHTA and CDR2 FQGNSA. The CDR3 loop is CASSLGRRDEQYF. In DNA form, the CDR3 reads TGTGCCAGCAGCCTTGGGCGTCGGGACGAGCAGTACTTC.

The J gene is TRBJ2-3, the V gene TRBV7-9; no clear D. Germline V CDR1 and CDR2: SEHNR, FQNEAQ (reference sequence). CDR3 length: 11 residues. Trimming shortened V by 5 bases and J by 11 bases, and 11 bases separated the two germline ends. For the CDR3, the DNA is TGTGCCAGCAGCCCACTCTCGGAGCAGTATTTT. It encodes CASSPLSEQYF.

The V gene is TRBV7-3, the J gene TRBJ2-3, with 9 nucleotides matching TRBD2. The V and J ends lost 6 bases and 1 base, in that order; junction bases with no gene match: 5. This CDR3 spans 15 amino acids. Germline lookup yields CDR1 SGHTA and CDR2 FQGTGA. The CDR3, as DNA: TGTGCCAGCAGGTCTAGCGGGGCTGGCACAGATACGCAGTATTTT. This translates into CASRSSGAGTDTQYF. Supplemented by reference TRBV7-3 and TRBJ2-3, the full variable domain reads GAGVSQTPSNKVTEKGKYVELRCDPISGHTALYWYRQSLGQGPEFLIYFQGTGAADDSGLPNDRFFAVRPEGSVSTLKIQRTERGDSAVYLCASRSSGAGTDTQYFGPGTRLTVL.

This clonotype was observed a single time. The CDR3 sequence is CSVVWTADQPQHF. The CDR3 DNA sequence: TGCAGCGTTGTATGGACAGCAGATCAGCCCCAGCATTTT. The chain recombines TRBV29-1 with TRBJ1-5, with D perhaps TRBD1 (6 bases). The V end was cut by 4 bases, the J end by 5 bases, with 12 bases between. Germline loops: CDR1 SQVTM, CDR2 ANQGSEA. CDR3 length equals 13 residues.

As to this clonotype: Germline is not matched at one junction end, which may reflect a read error. The chain uses TRBV7-9 and TRBJ1-6; TRBD1 matches at 8 bases. This CDR3 is built from 14 residues. The germline V gene encodes CDR1 SEHNR and CDR2 FQNEAQ (reference sequence). The CDR3, as DNA: TGTGCCAGCAGGACTCAGGGGGCTAATTCACCCCTCCATTTT. Translated, it gives CASRTQGANSPLHF.

J is TRBJ2-1 and V is TRBV20-1, with 8 bases fitting TRBD1. After removal of 2 bases from V and 8 bases from J, the junction contained 8 bases not matched to a gene. The CDR3 spans 14 residues. CDR1 is DFQATT and CDR2 is SNEGSKA in the germline V gene (reference sequence). Here the CDR3 DNA reads TGCAGTGCTAGACGACAGGGGAGTAGCGATGAGCAGTTCTTC. Translation gives CSARRQGSSDEQFF.

The rearrangement uses TRBV11-1 and TRBJ2-1; 11 positions agree with TRBD1. CDR1 is SGHAT, CDR2 FQDESV, per germline (reference sequence). The V and J ends lost 11 bases and 4 bases, in that order; junction bases with no gene match: 10. This CDR3 has 15 amino acids. The CDR3 region is CASGVGDRGYNEQFF. The CDR3 DNA reads TGTGCCTCCGGGGTTGGGGACAGGGGGTACAATGAGCAGTTCTTC.

The genes are TRBV7-3 and TRBJ2-5, with D possibly matching TRBD2 (6 bases). The CDR3 loop spans 14 amino acids. Trimming removed 5 bases from V and 0 bases from J, with 10 bases in between. Germline values: CDR1 SGHTA, CDR2 FQGTGA. CDR3 amino acids: CASSRGTHQETQYF. CDR3 nucleotides: TGTGCCAGCAGCCGCGGGACTCACCAAGAGACCCAGTACTTC.

A few counts support this clonotype. The V gene is TRBV3-1, the J gene TRBJ1-2; D unclear. Trimming left V 4 bases short and J 4 bases short, with 4 bases between. The CDR3 sequence is 11 residues long. The V gene's germline CDR1 is LGHDT and CDR2 YNNKEL (reference sequence). The CDR3 region has the DNA TGTGCCAGCAGCCGGGCCTATGGCTACACCTTC. It yields the protein CASSRAYGYTF.

This clonotype was seen just once. The CDR3 reads CASSSHPGFSYEQYF. The CDR3 DNA reads as TGTGCCAGCAGCTCTCATCCGGGGTTCTCCTACGAGCAGTACTTC. This chain uses TRBV9 with TRBJ2-7, with D possibly matching TRBD2 (5 bases). CDR3 length: 15 residues. Germline-derived CDR1 and CDR2 are SGDLS and YYNGEE. V was clipped by 4 bases and J by 0 bases, with 14 bases between them.

The rearrangement uses TRBV28 and TRBJ2-7; D gene uncertain. V shed 2 bases and J shed 0 bases, with 11 bases lying between them. The CDR3 contains 15 residues. Germline lookup yields CDR1 MDHEN and CDR2 SYDVKM. The CDR3 bases are TGTGCCAGCAGTTTACACGGGTCCAGCTCCTACGAGCAGTACTTC. Its protein product is CASSLHGSSSYEQYF.

The V and J genes are TRBV11-2 and TRBJ2-2; TRBD2 aligns across 10 bases. The CDR3 extends over 18 amino acids. From germline, CDR1 is SGHAT and CDR2 FQNNGV. J was trimmed by 3 bases and V by 5 bases; bases with no gene match: 12. CDR3 residues: CASSHQRRSGGYTGELFF. The DNA for the CDR3 is TGTGCCAGCAGCCACCAGAGACGTAGCGGGGGGTACACCGGGGAGCTGTTTTTT.

The chain uses TRBV2 and TRBJ2-2; TRBD1 matches at 10 bases. Unmatched junction bases numbered 6, after V lost 6 bases and J lost 5 bases. Germline CDR1 SNHLY, CDR2 FYNNEI. The CDR3 runs 15 residues. The CDR3 here is CASRGDRGRTGELFF. CDR3 sequence (DNA): TGTGCCAGCAGGGGGGACAGGGGACGGACCGGGGAGCTGTTTTTT. The complete variable domain, with remaining parts taken from reference TRBV2 and TRBJ2-2, reads EPEVTQTPSHQVTQMGQEVILRCVPISNHLYFYWYRQILGQKVEFLVSFYNNEISEKSEIFDDQFSVERPDGSNFTLKIRSTKLEDSAMYFCASRGDRGRTGELFFGEGSRLTVL.

This chain uses TRBV3-1 with TRBJ2-3, with no clear D. This CDR3 is 12 amino acids long. Trimming stripped 3 bases from V and 2 bases from J, with 3 bases between. Looked up from germline, CDR1 is LGHDT and CDR2 is YNNKEL (reference sequence). DNA of the CDR3: TGTGCCAGCAGCCAGATCACAGATACGCAGTATTTT. Translation: CASSQITDTQYF.

The CDR3 region is CASSYRKETEAFF. Written as DNA, the CDR3 is TGTGCCAGCAGTTACAGGAAGGAGACTGAAGCTTTCTTT. The chain has TRBV6-2 or TRBV6-3 and TRBJ1-1; D is unresolved. The CDR3 runs to 13 residues. The V gene's germline CDR1 is MNHEY and CDR2 SVGEGT. Trimming shortened V by 2 bases and J by 5 bases, and 9 bases separated the two germline ends.